Each of the 14 T cell receptor beta chains below was sequenced from the same sample in a study of early T cells in non-severe SARS-CoV-2 infection. MiXCR was run by TCRdb on the 5' RACE reads, yielding one entry per CDR3 protein. This table has 30,000 to 35,000 distinct CDR3 sequences, 6% to 7% appearing once. The sequencing input was whole blood. The receptors come from an adult who was a healthcare worker with PCR-confirmed SARS-CoV-2 infection or an uninfected control (not recorded which).

This clonotype was detected many times. This chain uses TRBV10-2 with TRBJ2-3; the D gene is possibly TRBD2 (5 bases). This CDR3 comprises 14 residues. V was shortened by 4 bases and J by 4 bases, with 12 bases between the two germline ends. CDR1 is WSHSY, CDR2 SAAADI, per germline. For the CDR3, the DNA is TGCGCCAGCAGTGCCTACGGGGAAGCAGATACGCAGTATTTT. This gives the protein CASSAYGEADTQYF.

This clonotype was observed at least ten times. This chain joins TRBV18 and TRBJ2-1; maybe TRBD2 (5 bases). The germline CDR1 and CDR2 sequences are KGHSH and LQKENI. Between the trimmed V and J ends, which lost 3 bases and 7 bases, there was a span of 16 bases. The CDR3 spans 15 residues. The DNA for the CDR3 is TGTGCCAGCTCACCTCTAGCTGGGTGGGGAAATGAGCAGTTCTTC. Residues: CASSPLAGWGNEQFF.

This clonotype was counted a few times. The chain joins TRBV7-9 to TRBJ2-1; D might be TRBD1 (5 bases). Germline values: CDR1 SEHNR, CDR2 FQNEAQ (reference sequence). This CDR3 has 13 residues. V dropped 2 bases and J dropped 8 bases, with 10 bases sitting between them. The CDR3 DNA is TGTGCCAGCAGCTTACAGGGTTGGTATGAGCAGTTCTTC. Its protein product is CASSLQGWYEQFF.

V gene TRBV12-3 or TRBV12-4 combines with J gene TRBJ2-5; the D gene is possibly TRBD2 (6 bases). V dropped 3 bases and J dropped 3 bases, with 14 bases sitting between them. This CDR3 contains 15 residues. CDR3 sequence reads: CASSLEAGLKETQYF. The CDR3, as DNA: TGTGCCAGCAGTTTGGAAGCGGGTTTAAAAGAGACCCAGTACTTC.

The chain carries TRBV7-8 and TRBJ2-7; the match to TRBD2 covers 9 bases. The germline gives CDR1 SGHVS, CDR2 FQNEAQ. The CDR3 is 15 residues long. With V trimmed by 3 bases and J by 7 bases, 10 bases remained unmatched. The CDR3 sequence is CASSLLAGGPPEQYF. The CDR3 region has the DNA TGTGCCAGCAGCTTGTTGGCGGGGGGGCCCCCTGAGCAGTACTTC.

V usage is TRBV7-9 and J usage is TRBJ1-1, with D possibly TRBD1 on 5 matching bases. The CDR3 is 12 amino acids. Germline CDR1 reads SEHNR; CDR2 reads FQNEAQ (reference sequence). CDR3 coding DNA: TGTGTCGTGACAGCGAAGAACACTGAAGCTTTCTTT. Translation gives CVVTAKNTEAFF. The variable domain in full, with the rest retrieved from reference TRBV7-9 and TRBJ1-1, is DTGVSQNPRHKITKRGQNVTFRCDPISEHNRLYWYRQTLGQGPEFLTYFQNEAQLEKSRLLSDRFSAERPKGSFSTLEIQRTEQGDSAMYLCVVTAKNTEAFFGQGTRLTVV.

In this sample, this clonotype turned up many times. V usage is TRBV3-1 and J usage is TRBJ2-7; D is possibly TRBD1 (5 bases). Trimming stripped 5 bases from V and 5 bases from J, with 10 bases between. The CDR3 extends over 12 amino acids. Germline assignment: CDR1 LGHDT and CDR2 YNNKEL (reference sequence). CDR3 nucleotides: TGTGCCAGCAGCAGGGGCTTCCACGAGCAGTACTTC. Its protein is CASSRGFHEQYF.

This clonotype occurred many times. The chain uses TRBV19 and TRBJ2-7, with D perhaps matching TRBD2 (5 bases). Looked up from germline, CDR1 is LNHDA and CDR2 is SQIVND (reference sequence). The length of the CDR3 is 14 residues. V was cut by 4 bases and J by 5 bases, with 15 bases left in between. The CDR3 sequence is CASSSFGPRDEQYF. CDR3 DNA sequence: TGTGCCAGTAGTAGTTTTGGACCGAGGGACGAGCAGTACTTC.

In its sample, this clonotype was seen many times. The chain uses TRBV6-2 or TRBV6-3 and TRBJ1-5, with 10 bases identical to TRBD1. The junction had 9 bases not matched to a gene; V was cut back by 6 bases and J by 7 bases. CDR1 and CDR2 (germline): MNHEY, SVGEGT. The length of the CDR3 is 15 residues. This CDR3 reads CASSPSGQGGQPQHF. Here the CDR3 DNA reads TGTGCCAGCAGCCCCTCCGGACAGGGGGGACAGCCCCAGCATTTT.

Ten or more counts support this clonotype. The J gene is TRBJ2-3, the V gene TRBV12-3 or TRBV12-4; 8 bases are shared with TRBD2. CDR3 length: 15 amino acids. After removal of 3 bases from V and 4 bases from J, the junction contained 6 bases not matched to a gene. The CDR3 spells CASSFWASGSDTQYF. CDR3 DNA: TGTGCCAGCAGTTTTTGGGCTAGCGGGTCAGATACGCAGTATTTT.

This clonotype appeared many times. The chain uses TRBV11-1 and TRBJ2-7; possibly TRBD2 for D (5 bases). Germline V gene lookup returns CDR1 SGHAT and CDR2 FQDESV (reference sequence). Trimming left V 5 bases short and J 1 base short, with 15 bases between. The CDR3 is 15 residues long. The CDR3, as DNA: TGTGCCAGCAGCCCCGGCGGACTGGGTTCCTACGAGCAGTACTTC. Protein sequence: CASSPGGLGSYEQYF. The full variable domain, with the rest looked up from reference TRBV11-1 and TRBJ2-7, is EAEVAQSPRYKITEKSQAVAFWCDPISGHATLYWYRQILGQGPELLVQFQDESVVDDSQLPKDRFSAERLKGVDSTLKIQPAELGDSAMYLCASSPGGLGSYEQYFGPGTRLTVT.

This clonotype was seen many times. The V gene is TRBV20-1, the J gene TRBJ2-7; D possibly corresponds to TRBD1 (6 bases). This CDR3 region has 12 residues. Per germline, CDR1 DFQATT and CDR2 SNEGSKA (reference sequence). V lost 1 base and J lost 7, with 11 bases in between. The CDR3 DNA is TGCAGTGCTAGAGGTAATGGACAGGAGCAGTACTTC. Its translation is CSARGNGQEQYF.

This clonotype was seen more than once but under ten times. The CDR3 here is CASSPPAGNQPQHF. The CDR3 nucleotides are TGTGCCAGCAGTCCCCCCGCAGGGAATCAGCCCCAGCATTTT. The chain is built from TRBV28 and TRBJ1-5; weak D call: TRBD1 (5 bases). V dropped 5 bases and J dropped 4 bases, with 12 bases sitting between them. Germline V gene lookup returns CDR1 MDHEN and CDR2 SYDVKM. This CDR3 spans 14 amino acids.

This clonotype was recorded at least ten times. The chain is built from TRBV18 and TRBJ1-1; tentatively, D is TRBD1 (5 bases). V shed 5 bases and J shed 0 bases, with 13 bases lying between them. Germline loops: CDR1 KGHSH, CDR2 LQKENI. This CDR3 is 15 amino acids long. Here the CDR3 DNA reads TGTGCCAGCTCATCCTTGGACACAATGAACACTGAAGCTTTCTTT. Residues: CASSSLDTMNTEAFF.